The 24 T cell receptor beta chains below all came from one sample that was sequenced in a study of blood T cell repertoires in COVID-19. Using immunoSEQ multiplex PCR, the repertoire was profiled, and TCRdb retains in-frame clones only, with some absent. Here the sample spans 200,000 or so clones, around 92% being singletons. The source material was PBMCs or T cells enriched from blood (not recorded which). The receptors originated from a woman between 18 and 29 years old who had recovered from COVID-19.

The V gene is TRBV10-3, the J gene TRBJ1-1, with 11 bases fitting TRBD1. J was trimmed by 2 bases and V by 9 bases; bases with no gene match: 5. CDR1 and CDR2 from the germline V gene are ENHRY and SYGVKD. This CDR3 is 14 amino acids long. CDR3: CAIWTGGFNTEAFF. The CDR3 bases are TGTGCCATTTGGACAGGGGGCTTTAACACTGAAGCTTTCTTT.

The rearrangement joins TRBV5-6 to TRBJ1-6; D remains ambiguous. CDR1 SGHDT and CDR2 YYEEEE come from the germline V gene. CDR3 length: 14 residues. V dropped 0 bases and J dropped 4 bases, with 5 bases sitting between them. The CDR3 DNA sequence: TGTGCCAGCAGCTTGGGGAGATATAATTCACCCCTCCACTTT. It codes for CASSLGRYNSPLHF.

The V gene is TRBV27, the J gene TRBJ2-3; TRBD2 agrees at 11 bases. CDR1 and CDR2 from the germline V gene are MNHEY and SMNVEV (reference sequence). The J segment lost 4 bases and the V segment lost 5 bases, leaving 8 bases of the junction unmatched. The CDR3 is made up of 16 amino acids. The CDR3 nucleotides read TGTGCCAGCAGTCTTTTAGCGGGGGGGCACCCAGATACGCAGTATTTT. This sequence encodes CASSLLAGGHPDTQYF.

V gene TRBV2 combines with J gene TRBJ2-7; TRBD2 agrees at 12 bases. J lost 2 bases, V lost 5 bases, and 13 bases had no gene match. Looked up from germline, CDR1 is SNHLY and CDR2 is FYNNEI. The CDR3 extends over 18 amino acids. The CDR3, as DNA: TGTGCCAGCAGTCTTACTAGCGGGGGGCCCACTCTCGCCTACGAGCAGTACTTC. It yields the protein CASSLTSGGPTLAYEQYF.

The gene calls are TRBV6-5 and TRBJ2-5, with TRBD2 as a possible D gene (7 bases). CDR3 length: 11 amino acids. Germline V gene lookup returns CDR1 MNHEY and CDR2 SVGAGI. V lost 11 bases and J 4 bases, leaving 11 bases between the germline ends. For the CDR3, the DNA is TGTGCCGTTGGGGGGGCAGAGACCCAGTACTTC. Residues: CAVGGAETQYF.

The genes are TRBV30 and TRBJ1-2; 8 bases are shared with TRBD1. The CDR3 covers 13 residues. The germline CDR1 and CDR2 sequences are GTSNPN and SVGIG (reference sequence). V dropped 1 base and J dropped 4; count of bases not matched to a gene: 2. The CDR3 protein is CAWSAGGGYGYTF. CDR3 bases: TGTGCCTGGAGTGCAGGGGGCGGCTATGGCTACACCTTC. Together with reference TRBV30 and TRBJ1-2, the CDR3 gives the full variable domain: SQTIHQWPATLVQPVGSPLSLECTVEGTSNPNLYWYRQAAGRGLQLLFYSVGIGQISSEVPQNLSASRPQDRQFILSSKKLLLSDSGFYLCAWSAGGGYGYTFGSGTRLTVV.

V and J are TRBV5-4 and TRBJ2-2; possibly TRBD1 for D (7 bases). The CDR3 covers 17 residues. Germline-derived CDR1 and CDR2 are SGHNT and YYREEE (reference sequence). The germline V and J ends were trimmed by 5 bases and 0 bases, with 17 bases remaining between them. The CDR3 DNA is TGTGCCAGCAGGGGGGGACAGTCGAACGCGAACACCGGGGAGCTGTTTTTT. Protein product: CASRGGQSNANTGELFF.

This chain uses TRBV11-1 with TRBJ2-1; D call uncertain. V dropped 1 base and J dropped 7 bases, with 11 bases sitting between them. CDR1 and CDR2 from the germline V gene are SGHAT and FQDESV (reference sequence). The CDR3 runs 14 residues. The CDR3, as DNA: TGTGCCAGCAGCTTAGAATCGGGTTGGAATGAGCAGTTCTTC. Its translation: CASSLESGWNEQFF.

The J gene is TRBJ1-4, the V gene TRBV5-5; TRBD1 is a possible D gene (6 bases). This CDR3 has 13 amino acids. Germline V gives CDR1 SGHKS, CDR2 YYEKEE (reference sequence). V was shortened by 4 bases and J by 8 bases, with 12 bases between the two germline ends. The CDR3 nucleotides are TGTGCCAGCAGCAGGGACACGTGGGAAAAACTGTTTTTT. Translation gives CASSRDTWEKLFF.

The CDR3 coding sequence is TGTGCCAGCAGCTCGTATACAGGTGGCAGGACTGAAGCTTTCTTT. Its protein product is CASSSYTGGRTEAFF. The rearrangement links TRBV5-4 to TRBJ1-1; tentatively, D is TRBD1 (5 bases). Germline CDR1 SGHNT, CDR2 YYREEE (reference sequence). Trimming took 3 bases from V and 5 from J, leaving 17 bases between them. The CDR3 consists of 15 residues.

V and J are TRBV2 and TRBJ2-7; no firm D call. The CDR3 loop spans 15 amino acids. CDR1 and CDR2 (germline): SNHLY, FYNNEI. Between the trimmed V and J ends, which lost 3 bases and 1 base, there was a span of 13 bases. The CDR3 nucleotides are TGTGCCAGCAGTGACCCCTACTACTTTTCCTACGAGCAGTACTTC. As protein: CASSDPYYFSYEQYF.

The CDR3 loop is CASSLGGQGYSEQYF. CDR3 nucleotides: TGTGCCAGCAGCTTGGGGGGACAGGGTTACTCCGAGCAGTACTTC. The V call is TRBV5-4, the J call TRBJ2-7; 9 bases line up with TRBD1. CDR3 length equals 15 residues. CDR1 is SGHNT, CDR2 YYREEE, per germline (reference sequence). V lost 0 bases and J lost 6; bases outside the gene matches: 7.

The chain combines TRBV9 with TRBJ2-3; 11 bases are a match to TRBD2. Germline values: CDR1 SGDLS, CDR2 YYNGEE. V was clipped by 0 bases and J by 5 bases; unmatched bases: 2. This CDR3 has 15 residues. CDR3 DNA sequence: TGTGCCAGCAGCGTAGATCTAGCGGGGGGAGATACGCAGTATTTT. Translating it yields CASSVDLAGGDTQYF.

This sequence joins TRBV4-1 and TRBJ1-5; 9 nucleotides match TRBD1. CDR1 is MGHRA and CDR2 is YSYEKL in the germline V gene. Losses at the gene ends were 4 bases for V and 7 bases for J; bases not matched to a gene: 8. This CDR3 is 15 amino acids long. CDR3 residues: CASSLRTGERQPQHF. CDR3 sequence (DNA): TGCGCCAGCAGCCTAAGGACAGGGGAACGGCAGCCCCAGCATTTT.

The chain combines TRBV30 with TRBJ2-3; D is perhaps TRBD2 (6 bases). The CDR3 has 15 amino acids. V dropped 1 base and J dropped 4 bases, with 15 bases sitting between them. Germline V gene lookup returns CDR1 GTSNPN and CDR2 SVGIG (reference sequence). The CDR3 loop is CAWSGGPGGADTQYF. CDR3 DNA: TGTGCCTGGAGTGGTGGGCCCGGGGGAGCAGATACGCAGTATTTT.

The V call is TRBV28, the J call TRBJ1-2; D gene uncertain. Deletions cut 2 bases from V and 2 bases from J, with 9 bases between. Germline loops: CDR1 MDHEN, CDR2 SYDVKM. The CDR3 contains 14 residues. Here the CDR3 reads CASSLEGLNYGYTF. CDR3 nucleotide sequence: TGTGCCAGCAGTTTAGAGGGATTGAACTATGGCTACACCTTC.

CDR3: CASSGQGPGNTIYF. DNA of the CDR3: TGTGCCAGCAGCGGTCAGGGCCCAGGAAACACCATATATTTT. V is TRBV3-1 (or the pseudogene TRBV3-2) and J is TRBJ1-3, with TRBD1 as a possible D gene (5 bases). Germline V gene data show CDR1 as LGHDT and CDR2 as YNNKEL (reference sequence). V lost 5 bases and J lost 4, with 12 bases in between. This CDR3 is built from 14 residues.

The gene calls are TRBV28 and TRBJ1-2; 8 nucleotides match TRBD1. J was trimmed by 4 bases and V by 3 bases; bases with no gene match: 1. CDR3 size: 13 residues. Germline-derived CDR1 and CDR2 are MDHEN and SYDVKM. The DNA for the CDR3 is TGTGCCAGCAGTTTGACAGGGGCCTATGGCTACACCTTC. Encoded protein: CASSLTGAYGYTF.

The V call is TRBV2, the J call TRBJ1-5; a possible D gene is TRBD1 (6 bases). The V gene's germline CDR1 is SNHLY and CDR2 FYNNEI. The CDR3 is 15 amino acids. V lost 3 bases, J lost 6 bases, and 15 bases lay in between. In nucleotides, the CDR3 is TGTGCCAGCAGTGACGGGCAGGGGATAATTCAGCCCCAGCATTTT. Amino acids: CASSDGQGIIQPQHF.

J is TRBJ2-1 and V is TRBV28, with D maybe TRBD2 (7 bases). CDR1 is MDHEN, CDR2 SYDVKM, per germline. The CDR3 is 15 residues long. Trimming cost V 2 bases and J 4 bases, with 12 bases left between them. The CDR3 loop reads CASSLRGGRYNEQFF. CDR3 DNA sequence: TGTGCCAGCAGTTTAAGGGGGGGCAGGTACAATGAGCAGTTCTTC. Complete variable domain (other parts from reference TRBV28 and TRBJ2-1): DVKVTQSSRYLVKRTGEKVFLECVQDMDHENMFWYRQDPGLGLRLIYFSYDVKMKEKGDIPEGYSVSREKKERFSLILESASTNQTSMYLCASSLRGGRYNEQFFGPGTRLTVL.

The chain couples TRBV18 to TRBJ1-4; D is possibly TRBD1 (6 bases). Germline values: CDR1 KGHSH, CDR2 LQKENI. Trimming left V 1 base short and J 8 bases short, with 20 bases between. CDR3 size: 17 residues. Here the CDR3 reads CASSPLFGGGMGEKLFF. The CDR3 DNA is TGTGCCAGCTCACCACTCTTTGGCGGGGGCATGGGGGAAAAACTGTTTTTT.

This clone was observed once. CDR3 in amino acids: CASGPLLSGANVLTF. DNA of the CDR3: TGTGCCAGCGGGCCATTGCTCTCTGGGGCCAACGTCCTGACTTTC. J is TRBJ2-6 and V is TRBV27; no reliable D call. This CDR3 is 15 amino acids long. Germline-derived CDR1 and CDR2 are MNHEY and SMNVEV (reference sequence). V shed 8 bases and J shed 0 bases, with 11 bases lying between them. Full variable domain (outside the CDR3, taken from reference TRBV27 and TRBJ2-6): EAQVTQNPRYLITVTGKKLTVTCSQNMNHEYMSWYRQDPGLGLRQIYYSMNVEVTDKGDVPEGYKVSRKEKRNFPLILESPSPNQTSLYFCASGPLLSGANVLTFGAGSRLTVL.

V is TRBV5-1 and J is TRBJ2-3; 12 bases map to TRBD1. The CDR3 spans 15 residues. CDR1 is SGHRS, CDR2 YFSETQ, per germline. V lost 3 bases, J lost 2 bases, and 1 base stayed unmatched. The CDR3 region has the DNA TGCGCCAGCAGCTGGGACAGGGGGCACACAGATACGCAGTATTTT. Its translation: CASSWDRGHTDTQYF.

The rearrangement links TRBV5-4 to TRBJ1-1; D perhaps matches TRBD1 (6 bases). With 5 bases removed from V and 1 base from J, the gap between germline ends came to 12 bases. Germline lookup yields CDR1 SGHNT and CDR2 YYREEE (reference sequence). The CDR3 contains 14 residues. Here the CDR3 reads CASRNRDRNTEAFF. CDR3 sequence (DNA): TGTGCCAGCAGGAACAGGGATCGGAACACTGAAGCTTTCTTT.